The following is a T cell receptor beta chain sequence with its context. Primers included in the PCR were 60 Vbeta and 13 Jbeta primers. The protocol was immunoSEQ multiplex PCR, while the TCRdb copy is restricted to in-frame clones and leaves out a portion. The sample includes about 200,000 clones, more than 60% seen only once; the top ten take about 14%. These data belong to a study of cytomegalovirus exposure and HLA in healthy donors. The CDR3 covers 14 residues. The germline gives CDR1 SNHLY, CDR2 FYNNEI. V lost 5 bases and J lost 2, with 11 bases in between. Source material: PBMCs. This TCR derives from a man aged 40-50 years in good health and CMV-seronegative. V usage is TRBV2 and J usage is TRBJ2-3; D perhaps matches TRBD2 (6 bases). The CDR3 bases are TGTGCCAGCAGTTATAGCGGTTCCACAGATACGCAGTATTTT. It is translated as CASSYSGSTDTQYF.